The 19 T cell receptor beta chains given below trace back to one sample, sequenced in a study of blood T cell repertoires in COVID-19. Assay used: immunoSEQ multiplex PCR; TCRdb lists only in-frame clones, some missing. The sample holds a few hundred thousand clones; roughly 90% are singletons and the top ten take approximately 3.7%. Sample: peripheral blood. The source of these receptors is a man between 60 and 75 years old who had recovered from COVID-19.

The CDR3 DNA follows: TGTGCCAGCAGCTCCCGGGGGGCGGCGAACACTGAAGCTTTCTTT. It specifies CASSSRGAANTEAFF. The genes are TRBV7-9 and TRBJ1-1, with D possibly TRBD1 on 6 matching bases. The V gene lost 4 bases and the J gene lost 1 base, with 13 bases spanning the gap. The CDR3 contains 15 residues. Germline CDR1 reads SEHNR; CDR2 reads FQNEAQ (reference sequence). Full variable domain (remainder filled in from reference TRBV7-9 and TRBJ1-1): DTGVSQNPRHKITKRGQNVTFRCDPISEHNRLYWYRQTLGQGPEFLTYFQNEAQLEKSRLLSDRFSAERPKGSFSTLEIQRTEQGDSAMYLCASSSRGAANTEAFFGQGTRLTVV.

CDR3 amino acids: CASSPHGQGAYGYTF. In nucleotides, the CDR3 is TGTGCCAGCAGCCCTCATGGACAGGGAGCGTATGGCTACACCTTC. The chain employs TRBV7-9 and TRBJ1-2; 8 bases map to TRBD1. After removal of 5 bases from V and 5 bases from J, the junction contained 10 bases not matched to a gene. The CDR3 runs 15 residues. Looked up from germline, CDR1 is SEHNR and CDR2 is FQNEAQ (reference sequence).

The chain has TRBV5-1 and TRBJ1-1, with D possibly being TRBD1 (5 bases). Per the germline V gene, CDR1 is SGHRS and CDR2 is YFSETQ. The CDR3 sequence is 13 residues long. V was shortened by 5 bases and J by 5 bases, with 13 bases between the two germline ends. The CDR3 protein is CASRPREGTEAFF. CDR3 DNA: TGCGCCAGCAGGCCCAGGGAGGGGACTGAAGCTTTCTTT.

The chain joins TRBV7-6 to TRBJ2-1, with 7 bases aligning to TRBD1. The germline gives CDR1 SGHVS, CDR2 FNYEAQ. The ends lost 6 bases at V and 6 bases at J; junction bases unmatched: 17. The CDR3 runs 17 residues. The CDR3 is CASSQNTPGQPGNEQFF. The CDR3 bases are TGTGCCAGCAGTCAAAACACGCCGGGACAGCCGGGCAATGAGCAGTTCTTC.

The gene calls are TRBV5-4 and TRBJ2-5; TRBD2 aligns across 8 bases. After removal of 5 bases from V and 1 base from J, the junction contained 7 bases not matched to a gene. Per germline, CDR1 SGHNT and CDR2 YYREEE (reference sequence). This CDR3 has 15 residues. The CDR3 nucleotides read TGTGCCAGCAGACCCGCGGGACTAGGCCAAGAGACCCAGTACTTC. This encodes CASRPAGLGQETQYF.

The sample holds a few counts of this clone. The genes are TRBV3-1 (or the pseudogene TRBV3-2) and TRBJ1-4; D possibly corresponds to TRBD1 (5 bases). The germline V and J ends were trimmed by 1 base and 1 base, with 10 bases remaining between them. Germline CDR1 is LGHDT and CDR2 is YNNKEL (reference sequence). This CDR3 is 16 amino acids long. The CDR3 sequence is CASSQGQGGTNEKLFF. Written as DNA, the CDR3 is TGTGCCAGCAGCCAAGGGCAGGGAGGAACTAATGAAAAACTGTTTTTT.

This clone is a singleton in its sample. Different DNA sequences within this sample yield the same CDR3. Here the CDR3 reads CASSPPRGRSGNTIYF. CDR3 nucleotide sequence: TGTGCCAGCTCACCACCCAGGGGGCGGTCAGGAAACACCATATATTTT. The chain couples TRBV18 to TRBJ1-3, with TRBD1 matching 8 bases. CDR1 is KGHSH and CDR2 is LQKENI in the germline V gene. CDR3 length: 16 amino acids. Trimming removed 0 bases from V and 4 bases from J; junction bases left unmatched: 5.

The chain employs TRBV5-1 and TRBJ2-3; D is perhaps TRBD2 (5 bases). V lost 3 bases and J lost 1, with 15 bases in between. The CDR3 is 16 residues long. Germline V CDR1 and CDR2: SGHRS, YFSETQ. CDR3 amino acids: CASSSGILGGTDTQYF. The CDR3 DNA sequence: TGCGCCAGCAGCTCGGGGATTCTAGGAGGCACAGATACGCAGTATTTT.

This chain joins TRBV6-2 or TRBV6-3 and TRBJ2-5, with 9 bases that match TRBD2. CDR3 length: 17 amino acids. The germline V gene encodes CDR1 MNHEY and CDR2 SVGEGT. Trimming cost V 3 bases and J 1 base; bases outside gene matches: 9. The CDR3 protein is CASSYRRSGGTQETQYF. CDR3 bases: TGTGCCAGCAGTTATCGAAGGAGCGGGGGGACCCAAGAGACCCAGTACTTC.

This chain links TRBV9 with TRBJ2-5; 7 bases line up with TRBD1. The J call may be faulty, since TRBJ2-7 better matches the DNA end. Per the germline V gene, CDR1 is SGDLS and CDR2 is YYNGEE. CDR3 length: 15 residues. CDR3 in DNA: TGTGCCAGCAGCGAGGGAAGAGGGGGCAACTACGAGCAGTACTTC. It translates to CASSEGRGGNYEQYF.

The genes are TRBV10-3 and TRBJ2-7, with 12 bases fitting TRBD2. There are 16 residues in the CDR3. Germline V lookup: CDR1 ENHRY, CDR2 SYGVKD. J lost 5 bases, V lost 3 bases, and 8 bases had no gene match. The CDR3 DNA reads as TGTGCCATCAGTGACCCAGCTAGCGGGGGGGGAGACGAGCAGTACTTC. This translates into CAISDPASGGGDEQYF.

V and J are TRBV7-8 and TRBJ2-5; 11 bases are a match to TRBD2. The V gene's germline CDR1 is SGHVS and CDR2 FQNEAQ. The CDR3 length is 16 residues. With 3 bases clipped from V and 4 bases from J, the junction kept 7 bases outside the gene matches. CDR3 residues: CASSFFSGGAGETQYF. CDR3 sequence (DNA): TGTGCCAGCAGCTTCTTTAGCGGGGGGGCCGGAGAGACCCAGTACTTC. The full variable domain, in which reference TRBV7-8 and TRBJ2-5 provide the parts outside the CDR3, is GAGVSQSPRYKVAKRGQDVALRCDPISGHVSLFWYQQALGQGPEFLTYFQNEAQLDKSGLPSDRFFAERPEGSVSTLKIQRTQQEDSAVYLCASSFFSGGAGETQYFGPGTRLLVL.

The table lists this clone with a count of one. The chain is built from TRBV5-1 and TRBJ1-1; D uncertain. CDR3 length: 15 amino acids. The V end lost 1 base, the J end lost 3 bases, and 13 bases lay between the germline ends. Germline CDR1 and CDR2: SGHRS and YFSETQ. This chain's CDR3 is CASSLSGPRDTEAFF. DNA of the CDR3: TGCGCCAGCAGCTTGTCTGGACCGCGGGACACTGAAGCTTTCTTT.

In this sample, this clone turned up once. The CDR3 DNA is TGTGCCAGTAGTTCCCAGGGGGGTCTTAATTCACCCCTCCACTTT. Translating gives CASSSQGGLNSPLHF. The chain is built from TRBV19 and TRBJ1-6; 7 bases match TRBD1. CDR3 length: 15 residues. The junction had 7 bases not matched to a gene; V was cut back by 5 bases and J by 6 bases. The germline V gene has CDR1 LNHDA and CDR2 SQIVND (reference sequence). Full variable domain (outside the CDR3, taken from reference TRBV19 and TRBJ1-6): DGGITQSPKYLFRKEGQNVTLSCEQNLNHDAMYWYRQDPGQGLRLIYYSQIVNDFQKGDIAEGYSVSREKKESFPLTVTSAQKNPTAFYLCASSSQGGLNSPLHFGNGTRLTVT.

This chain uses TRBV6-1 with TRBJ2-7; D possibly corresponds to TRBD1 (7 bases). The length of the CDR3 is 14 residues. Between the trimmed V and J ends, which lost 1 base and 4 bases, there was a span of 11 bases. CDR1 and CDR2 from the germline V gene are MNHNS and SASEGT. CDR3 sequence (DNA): TGTGCCAGCAGTGAAGAACCAGGGGGGTACGAGCAGTACTTC. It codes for CASSEEPGGYEQYF.

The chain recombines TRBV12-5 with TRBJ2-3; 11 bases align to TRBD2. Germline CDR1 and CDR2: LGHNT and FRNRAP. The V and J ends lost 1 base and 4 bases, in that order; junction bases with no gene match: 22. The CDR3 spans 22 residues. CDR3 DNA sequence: TGTGCTAGTGGTTTGGCCTCGACTAGCGGGGCTCCCTTGGTTCGTTTCTCAGATACGCAGTATTTT. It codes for CASGLASTSGAPLVRFSDTQYF.

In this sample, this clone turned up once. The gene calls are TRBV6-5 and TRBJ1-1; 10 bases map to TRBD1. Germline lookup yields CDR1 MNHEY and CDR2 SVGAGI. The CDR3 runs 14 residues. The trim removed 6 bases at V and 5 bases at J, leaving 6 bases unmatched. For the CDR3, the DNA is TGTGCCAGCAGACCGGGACAGGGGAAGACTGAAGCTTTCTTT. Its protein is CASRPGQGKTEAFF.

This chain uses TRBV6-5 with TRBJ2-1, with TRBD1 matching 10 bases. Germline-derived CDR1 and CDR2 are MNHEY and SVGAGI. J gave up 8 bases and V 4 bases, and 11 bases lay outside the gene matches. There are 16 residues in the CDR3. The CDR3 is CASSWVPGQGTDEQFF. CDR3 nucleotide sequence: TGTGCCAGCAGTTGGGTCCCGGGACAGGGGACGGATGAGCAGTTCTTC.

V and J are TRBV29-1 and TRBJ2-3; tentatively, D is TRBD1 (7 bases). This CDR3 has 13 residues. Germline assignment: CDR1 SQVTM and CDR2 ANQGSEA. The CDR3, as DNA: TGCAGGAGGAGGGGGCGAAGCACAGATACGCAGTATTTT. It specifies CRRRGRSTDTQYF.